This TCR beta chain was obtained from a study of Ad26.COV2.S vaccination and SARS-CoV-2 variants. Profiling relied on immunoSEQ multiplex PCR, and the TCRdb table lists in-frame clones only, not all of them. The sample gives roughly 320,000 clones, about nine tenths of which show up once; around 3.6% is in the top ten. Treatment defined: about 20 received Ad26.COV2.S at low or high dose, single or two shots; 5 received placebo; per-sample allocation not given. Sampling was done on day 63 after the first vaccine or placebo injection. CDR1 is MNHEY, CDR2 SVGAGI, per germline. The ends lost 9 bases at V and 9 bases at J; junction bases unmatched: 14. This CDR3 spans 15 amino acids.

Sequencing used peripheral blood, obtained in a trial of Ad26.COV2.S vaccine versus placebo. This rearrangement joins TRBV6-5 to TRBJ1-6; 7 bases are shared with TRBD1. The origin of this receptor is a person aged 18-60 years who received the Ad26.COV2.S COVID-19 vaccine or a placebo. CDR3 nucleotide sequence: TGTGCCAGTCTTAAAGGCAGGGGGGCCGGTTCACCCCTCCACTTT. It specifies CASLKGRGAGSPLHF.